This entry lists 23 T cell receptor beta chains sequenced from one sample in a study of cytomegalovirus exposure and HLA in healthy donors. PCR primers comprised 60 Vbeta and 13 Jbeta primers. Clones were sequenced by immunoSEQ multiplex PCR, and TCRdb holds only the in-frame ones, with some missing. The data hold over 150,000 clones, with around 82% observed a single time. The specimen was PBMCs. The receptors were sampled from a boy aged 2 to 9 in good health and CMV-seronegative.

This chain connects TRBV15 to TRBJ1-1; unclear D gene. CDR1 is LNHNV and CDR2 is YYDKDF in the germline V gene (reference sequence). CDR3 length: 15 amino acids. Trimming removed 0 bases at V and 5 bases at J, with 13 bases between. This CDR3 is CATSRDSGRRTEAFF. In nucleotides, the CDR3 is TGTGCCACCAGCAGAGACTCGGGTAGGAGGACTGAAGCTTTCTTT.

A note on this clone: Its ends do not fully match the called genes, so a read error is possible. This chain joins TRBV12-5 and TRBJ2-7; D might be TRBD1 (6 bases). Germline V gene data show CDR1 as LGHNT and CDR2 as FRNRAP. This CDR3 region has 10 residues. The CDR3 here is CASGLVQQGF. DNA of the CDR3: TGTGCTAGTGGTTTGGTACAACAGGGCTTC.

The chain uses TRBV10-3 and TRBJ2-7; TRBD2 aligns across 13 bases. Trimming took 6 bases from V and 1 from J; bases not matched to a gene: 6. The CDR3 is 16 amino acids. Germline-derived CDR1 and CDR2 are ENHRY and SYGVKD. The CDR3 DNA reads as TGTGCCATCAGCGGCGGACTAGCGGGAGCTTCCTACGAGCAGTACTTC. Its protein product is CAISGGLAGASYEQYF.

This chain connects TRBV19 to TRBJ2-7, with 8 positions matching TRBD2. Germline trimming cut 2 bases from V and 3 bases from J; bases unmatched to any gene: 15. Germline V gene data show CDR1 as LNHDA and CDR2 as SQIVND (reference sequence). The CDR3 has 18 amino acids. For the CDR3, the DNA is TGTGCCAGTAGTATAAGTAGCGGGGCTAGTTCCATTGTCTACGAGCAGTACTTC. Protein: CASSISSGASSIVYEQYF.

The V gene is TRBV29-1, the J gene TRBJ2-7, with D maybe TRBD1 (7 bases). Germline CDR1 is SQVTM and CDR2 is ANQGSEA. The CDR3 sequence is 15 residues long. V was pared by 0 bases and J by 8 bases, with 20 bases between. CDR3 coding DNA: TGCAGCGTTGAAGATACCCAGGGGGGTAACGTGCAGCAGTACTTC. This sequence encodes CSVEDTQGGNVQQYF.

The chain recombines TRBV6-1 with TRBJ2-1; tentatively, D is TRBD1 (6 bases). Germline assignment: CDR1 MNHNS and CDR2 SASEGT. V lost 6 bases, J lost 5 bases, and 11 bases lay in between. The CDR3 has 13 amino acids. The CDR3 DNA follows: TGTGCCAGCAGCCGCAGGGGCGACAATGAGCAGTTCTTC. Residues: CASSRRGDNEQFF.

The chain has TRBV7-8 and TRBJ2-1, with a possible D match to TRBD2 (6 bases). The CDR3 is 18 amino acids. Germline CDR1 and CDR2: SGHVS and FQNEAQ. V was cut by 5 bases and J by 6 bases, with 26 bases left in between. The CDR3, as DNA: TGTGCCAGCAGCCCCCCCTTATTAGCGGAGGGAGTGTTCAATGAGCAGTTCTTC. It codes for CASSPPLLAEGVFNEQFF.

This rearrangement joins TRBV10-2 to TRBJ2-3; TRBD2 agrees at 10 bases. Germline-derived CDR1 and CDR2 are WSHSY and SAAADI. This CDR3 comprises 18 residues. J gave up 0 bases and V 0 bases, and 6 bases lay outside the gene matches. The CDR3 nucleotides read TGCGCCAGCAGTGAGTCGAGAGTAGCGGGAGGTAGCACAGATACGCAGTATTTT. It translates to CASSESRVAGGSTDTQYF.

The chain links TRBV15 to TRBJ2-1; 7 nucleotides match TRBD1. The germline V gene has CDR1 LNHNV and CDR2 YYDKDF (reference sequence). The CDR3 spans 16 residues. J gave up 4 bases and V 5 bases, and 11 bases lay outside the gene matches. DNA of the CDR3: TGTGCCACCAGCTCCGACCGGGACAGACCATACAATGAGCAGTTCTTC. This sequence encodes CATSSDRDRPYNEQFF.

The J gene is TRBJ1-4, the V gene TRBV10-3; 8 positions agree with TRBD1. The CDR3 has 14 amino acids. CDR1 ENHRY and CDR2 SYGVKD come from the germline V gene. With 6 bases clipped from V and 5 bases from J, the junction kept 5 bases outside the gene matches. CDR3 DNA sequence: TGTGCCATCAGGGGACAGGAAATGAATGAAAAACTGTTTTTT. It yields the protein CAIRGQEMNEKLFF.

The rearrangement links TRBV6-1 to TRBJ2-1; no clear D gene. The germline V gene has CDR1 MNHNS and CDR2 SASEGT. The V gene lost 4 bases and the J gene lost 0 bases, with 7 bases spanning the gap. This CDR3 region has 14 residues. Here the CDR3 DNA reads TGTGCCAGCAGTGGGCGGAACTCCTACAATGAGCAGTTCTTC. Translation: CASSGRNSYNEQFF.

The chain employs TRBV5-1 and TRBJ2-5; D is undetermined. The CDR3 runs 13 residues. The ends were cut back, 0 bases at V and 5 bases at J, with 8 bases in the middle. Germline loops: CDR1 SGHRS, CDR2 YFSETQ. The CDR3 loop is CASSLGSEETQYF. CDR3 DNA: TGCGCCAGCAGCTTGGGGAGTGAGGAGACCCAGTACTTC.

This rearrangement joins TRBV28 to TRBJ1-4; D is unresolved. The V gene's germline CDR1 is MDHEN and CDR2 SYDVKM. V was clipped by 5 bases and J by 10 bases, with 14 bases between them. This CDR3 comprises 13 residues. In nucleotides, the CDR3 is TGTGCCAGCAGTGGCATTACGGAGGCAAAACTGTTTTTT. Encoded protein: CASSGITEAKLFF.

V and J are TRBV2 and TRBJ2-1; possibly TRBD1 for D (5 bases). This CDR3 has 15 amino acids. With 3 bases removed from V and 8 bases from J, the gap between germline ends came to 17 bases. Germline V gene sequence: CDR1 SNHLY, CDR2 FYNNEI. The CDR3 is CASSDGQSLRDEQFF. DNA of the CDR3: TGTGCCAGCAGTGATGGACAATCTCTAAGGGATGAGCAGTTCTTC.

CDR3 sequence (DNA): TGTGCCAGCAGCTTGGGACAGACTAGTTTCTACGAGCAGTACTTC. Translating it yields CASSLGQTSFYEQYF. V is TRBV5-4 and J is TRBJ2-7, with D possibly TRBD2 on 6 matching bases. This CDR3 spans 15 amino acids. V was shortened by 0 bases and J by 3 bases, with 13 bases between the two germline ends. The germline CDR1 and CDR2 sequences are SGHNT and YYREEE (reference sequence).

This clone was observed a handful of times. The V call is TRBV2, the J call TRBJ1-1; D is perhaps TRBD1 (5 bases). Germline CDR1 SNHLY, CDR2 FYNNEI. Between the trimmed V and J ends, which lost 2 bases and 5 bases, there was a span of 18 bases. This CDR3 comprises 16 residues. The CDR3 nucleotides are TGTGCCAGCAGTGAAAGCAGGGTATCCCTCGGTACTGAAGCTTTCTTT. This translates into CASSESRVSLGTEAFF.

V gene TRBV9 combines with J gene TRBJ2-7; 8 bases map to TRBD1. The length of the CDR3 is 16 residues. V lost 0 bases to trimming and J lost 0 bases; unmatched junction nucleotides: 5. Germline CDR1 and CDR2: SGDLS and YYNGEE. In DNA form, the CDR3 reads TGTGCCAGCAGCGTAGGAGCCGGGACAGGCTCCTACGAGCAGTACTTC. This codes for CASSVGAGTGSYEQYF.

This clone has just a few counts. The chain combines TRBV5-4 with TRBJ2-1; 8 bases are a match to TRBD1. The V gene end was trimmed by 3 bases and the J gene end by 7 bases; junction bases not matched to a gene: 0. This CDR3 region has 12 residues. The germline gives CDR1 SGHNT, CDR2 YYREEE (reference sequence). CDR3 sequence: CASSWDRNEQFF. Written as DNA, the CDR3 is TGTGCCAGCAGCTGGGACAGGAATGAGCAGTTCTTC.

This rearrangement joins TRBV6-1 to TRBJ2-5, with D perhaps matching TRBD1 (6 bases). Germline CDR1 reads MNHNS; CDR2 reads SASEGT. The CDR3 has 14 residues. The V gene lost 3 bases and the J gene lost 0 bases, with 8 bases spanning the gap. In nucleotides, the CDR3 is TGTGCCAGCAGTGACTGGACAGACCAAGAGACCCAGTACTTC. Translation: CASSDWTDQETQYF.

This clone has a handful of counts. The chain joins TRBV25-1 to TRBJ1-1; TRBD1 might be the D (6 bases). V shed 4 bases and J shed 1 base, with 10 bases lying between them. CDR3 length: 14 amino acids. The V gene's germline CDR1 is MGHDK and CDR2 SYGVNS. The CDR3 nucleotides read TGTGCCAGCAGTGGACAGGCCCCGAACACTGAAGCTTTCTTT. It translates to CASSGQAPNTEAFF.

The chain uses TRBV19 and TRBJ2-2; D ambiguous. V was pared by 5 bases and J by 3 bases, with 7 bases between. CDR1 is LNHDA, CDR2 SQIVND, per germline (reference sequence). The CDR3 totals 13 residues. CDR3 sequence: CASSWQDTGELFF. The CDR3 DNA follows: TGTGCCAGTAGTTGGCAGGACACCGGGGAGCTGTTTTTT. The whole variable domain, filled in from reference TRBV19 and TRBJ2-2, reads DGGITQSPKYLFRKEGQNVTLSCEQNLNHDAMYWYRQDPGQGLRLIYYSQIVNDFQKGDIAEGYSVSREKKESFPLTVTSAQKNPTAFYLCASSWQDTGELFFGEGSRLTVL.

The chain uses TRBV6-1 and TRBJ2-5, with a weak D call TRBD2 (5 bases). V was clipped by 2 bases and J by 5 bases, with 18 bases between them. Per germline, CDR1 MNHNS and CDR2 SASEGT. This CDR3 region has 16 residues. The CDR3: CASSEHSGGPAETQYF. The CDR3 DNA reads TGTGCCAGCAGTGAACATTCGGGCGGGCCCGCGGAGACCCAGTACTTC.

CDR3 coding DNA: TGTGCCAGCAGTTCTACCCGTTTAGACAGGGGGGATGGCTACACCTTC. This codes for CASSSTRLDRGDGYTF. V is TRBV7-9 and J is TRBJ1-2, with 9 positions matching TRBD1. Germline CDR1 SEHNR, CDR2 FQNEAQ (reference sequence). This CDR3 comprises 16 residues. Unmatched junction bases numbered 14, after V lost 6 bases and J lost 6 bases. The whole variable domain, remainder taken from reference TRBV7-9 and TRBJ1-2, is DTGVSQNPRHKITKRGQNVTFRCDPISEHNRLYWYRQTLGQGPEFLTYFQNEAQLEKSRLLSDRFSAERPKGSFSTLEIQRTEQGDSAMYLCASSSTRLDRGDGYTFGSGTRLTVV.